This is a list of T cell receptor beta chains from one sample in a study of identical twins. TCRdb used MiXCR to reprocess the 5' RACE reads, holding one entry per CDR3 protein. The sample lists about 340,000 distinct CDR3 sequences; 12% were seen once. This sample was also put to use in a study of yellow fever vaccine responses in identical twins.

The sequencing input was CD8+ T cells sorted from blood. These TCRs come from a woman under 30 in good health. Both conserved end residues are part of each CDR3. The D gene is left open where the match is weak. The size of a clone is reported for some rows only, either as once, few or many, or as a class for expanded clones.

j_gene,d_gene,abundance,v_gene,CDR3aa,CDR3nt
TRBJ2-7,TRBD2,-,TRBV4-1,CASSQDSGRAGEQYF,TGCGCCAGCAGCCAAGATAGCGGGAGGGCCGGGGAGCAGTACTTC
TRBJ2-2,TRBD2,-,TRBV29-1,CSVEERAGARITGELFF,TGCAGCGTTGAAGAACGAGCGGGGGCGCGCATCACCGGGGAGCTGTTTTTT
TRBJ2-7,-,-,TRBV7-9,CASSLGNPGEQYF,TGTGCCAGCAGCTTAGGGAATCCGGGCGAGCAGTACTTC
TRBJ2-1,TRBD2,few,TRBV2,CASSEPFRTSGGINEQFF,TGTGCCAGCAGTGAACCGTTTCGGACTAGCGGGGGGATCAATGAGCAGTTCTTC
TRBJ2-3,TRBD2,few,TRBV11-2,CASSLTWRGGGTDTQYF,TGTGCCAGCAGCCTTACGTGGAGGGGAGGGGGCACAGATACGCAGTATTTT
TRBJ2-5,TRBD2,once,TRBV6-2/TRBV6-3,CASSYTRGLAGQETQYF,TGTGCCAGCAGTTACACCCGAGGACTAGCGGGACAAGAGACCCAGTACTTC
TRBJ1-2,-,-,TRBV5-5,CASSLEDGGRKNYGYTF,TGTGCCAGCAGCTTGGAAGACGGGGGACGGAAGAACTATGGCTACACCTTC
TRBJ2-1,-,few,TRBV20-1,CSANPYRLNEQFF,TGCAGTGCTAACCCATACCGACTCAATGAGCAGTTCTTC
TRBJ2-2,-,-,TRBV13,CASSVTGPGELFF,TGTGCCAGCAGCGTAACAGGGCCCGGGGAGCTGTTTTTT
TRBJ2-7,-,-,TRBV14,CASSRTGRANEQYF,TGTGCCAGCAGCCGAACGGGACGGGCGAACGAGCAGTACTTC
TRBJ2-1,TRBD1,-,TRBV5-1,CASRNPGQGLEQFF,TGCGCCAGCAGAAATCCGGGACAGGGGCTTGAGCAGTTCTTC
TRBJ2-1,-,-,TRBV12-3/TRBV12-4,CASSFGQINEQFF,TGTGCCAGCAGTTTTGGGCAGATCAATGAGCAGTTCTTC
TRBJ2-7,-,-,TRBV5-1,CASSLGLVYEQYF,TGCGCCAGCAGCTTGGGACTAGTCTACGAGCAGTACTTC
TRBJ1-1,-,few,TRBV6-2/TRBV6-3,CASSYPLDTEAFF,TGTGCCAGCAGTTACCCTTTAGATACTGAAGCTTTCTTT
TRBJ2-3,-,-,TRBV27,CASSLQWDVDTQYF,TGTGCCAGCAGTTTACAATGGGATGTAGATACGCAGTATTTT
TRBJ2-7,-,few,TRBV27,CASSFRSVGADEQYF,TGTGCCAGCAGTTTCAGAAGTGTCGGTGCGGACGAGCAGTACTTC
TRBJ1-1,TRBD1,-,TRBV5-6,CASSAGQLLNTEAFF,TGTGCCAGCAGCGCGGGACAGCTTCTGAACACTGAAGCTTTCTTT
TRBJ2-5,-,-,TRBV11-2,CASSLDGTSETQYF,TGTGCCAGCAGCTTAGATGGGACCTCGGAGACCCAGTACTTC
TRBJ2-1,TRBD2,-,TRBV20-1,CSARSRLAGGVYNEQFF,TGCAGTGCTAGATCCCGACTAGCGGGAGGAGTCTACAATGAGCAGTTCTTC
TRBJ2-1,TRBD2,few,TRBV14,CASSPGVAGGLDTYNEQFF,TGTGCCAGCAGCCCCGGGGTAGCGGGGGGGCTGGATACCTACAATGAGCAGTTCTTC
TRBJ1-2,TRBD1,few,TRBV29-1,CSVDSGQTWDGYTF,TGCAGCGTTGATTCGGGACAGACCTGGGATGGCTACACCTTC
TRBJ2-1,TRBD2,-,TRBV24-1,CATSGDYSYNEQFF,TGTGCCACCAGTGGGGACTATTCCTACAATGAGCAGTTCTTC
TRBJ2-3,TRBD2,many,TRBV5-6,CASSGTSGTDTQYF,TGTGCCAGCAGCGGGACTAGCGGCACAGATACGCAGTATTTT